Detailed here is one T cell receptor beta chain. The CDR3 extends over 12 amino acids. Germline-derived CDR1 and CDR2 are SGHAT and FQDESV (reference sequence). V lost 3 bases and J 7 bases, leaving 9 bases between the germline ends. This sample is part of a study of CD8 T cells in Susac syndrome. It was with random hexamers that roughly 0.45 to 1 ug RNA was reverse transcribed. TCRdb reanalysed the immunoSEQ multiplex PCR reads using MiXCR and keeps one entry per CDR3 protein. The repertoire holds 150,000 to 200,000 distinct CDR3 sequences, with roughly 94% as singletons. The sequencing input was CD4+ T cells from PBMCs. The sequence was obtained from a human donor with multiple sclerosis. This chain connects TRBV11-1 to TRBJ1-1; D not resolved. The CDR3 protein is CASSFGGLEAFF. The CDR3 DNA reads TGTGCCAGCAGCTTTGGAGGTCTTGAAGCTTTCTTT.